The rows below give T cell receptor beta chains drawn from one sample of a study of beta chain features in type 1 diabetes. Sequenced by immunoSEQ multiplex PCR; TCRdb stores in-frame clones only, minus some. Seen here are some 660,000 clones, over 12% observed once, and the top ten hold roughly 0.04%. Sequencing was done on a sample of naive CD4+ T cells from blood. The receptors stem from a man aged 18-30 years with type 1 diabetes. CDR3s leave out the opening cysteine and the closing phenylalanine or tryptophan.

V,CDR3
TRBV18,ASSLGQGGASANVLT
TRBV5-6,ASSPGPTGTQY
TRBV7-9,ASSLTGGAGEKLF
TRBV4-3,ASSLAARAKETQY
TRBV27,ASSFGGGNTIY
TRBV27,ASSLRYTDTQY
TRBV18,ASSPGNQPQH
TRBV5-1,ASSWAGQLNTEAF
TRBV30,AWTNRGQARGQF
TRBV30,AWSRTGRGDGYT
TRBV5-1,ASFRDAGPNTGELF
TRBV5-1,ASSPTSGGGQPQH
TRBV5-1,ASSLAGNNGYT
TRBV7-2,ASSPGGFYNEKLF
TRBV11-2,ASSSWRGQGINEQF
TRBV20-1,SALARVQH
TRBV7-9,ASSLVRSGGAEQY
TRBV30,AWSVQGADTQY
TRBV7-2,ASSSAGTGYIGNTIY
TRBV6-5,ASSYSGLVKY
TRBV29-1,SVGRDRGPGGYT
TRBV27,ASSFYSANTGELF
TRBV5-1,ASSLQETQAYEQY
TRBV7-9,ASSQTGTEQF
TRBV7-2,ASSFVAGAQETQY
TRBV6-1,ASQPWAGHTEAF
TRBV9,ASSLTQGSEQY
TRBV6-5,ASSSWGAGSSYEQY
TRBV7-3,AGSLHPGTDTQY
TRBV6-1,ASSDWDSLKKLF
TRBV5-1,ASSLGQGDGYT
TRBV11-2,ASSGADEQF
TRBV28,ASRGQGSKNGYT
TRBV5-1,ASSLEAGGAGYGYT
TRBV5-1,ASSPGQGKNTGELF
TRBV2,ASGGSLNTEAF
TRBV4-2,ASSPSGGPPSYNEQF
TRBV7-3,ASGPIGDTEAF
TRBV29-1,SVGDVGYGYT
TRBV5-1,ASSLAMSGADTQY
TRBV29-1,SVNGIGTRDTYNEQF
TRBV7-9,ASSPGLAGTYNEQF